Below, 31 T cell receptor beta chains from the same sample are listed, as sequenced in a study of cytotoxic CD8 clonotypes in ibrutinib-treated CLL. Repertoires were generated with immunoSEQ multiplex PCR, while TCRdb's copy carries only in-frame clones and drops some. The table lists roughly 180,000 clones, around 72% of them singletons. The sample here was PBMCs, taken after 24 months of ibrutinib treatment. The receptors here all came from a human donor with chronic lymphocytic leukemia.

The V call is TRBV5-4, the J call TRBJ2-2; D is unclear. CDR1 and CDR2 (germline): SGHNT, YYREEE (reference sequence). The CDR3 is made up of 12 amino acids. Trimming left V 3 bases short and J 3 bases short, with 3 bases between. The CDR3: CASSSYTGELFF. CDR3 sequence (DNA): TGTGCCAGCAGCTCCTACACCGGGGAGCTGTTTTTT.

The chain links TRBV6-6 to TRBJ2-7; a weak D match, TRBD2 (6 bases). The CDR3 has 14 residues. The germline V and J ends were trimmed by 7 bases and 0 bases, with 13 bases remaining between them. Germline lookup yields CDR1 MNHNY and CDR2 SVGAGI (reference sequence). The CDR3 DNA sequence: TGTGCCAGCACCCCCGGGACTCGCTCCTACGAGCAGTACTTC. It codes for CASTPGTRSYEQYF.

J is TRBJ2-2 and V is TRBV18; 10 nucleotides agree with TRBD1. Unmatched junction bases numbered 10, after V lost 4 bases and J lost 5 bases. There are 17 residues in the CDR3. The V gene's germline CDR1 is KGHSH and CDR2 LQKENI. CDR3 in DNA: TGTGCCAGCTCACTGACTCTTTGGACAGGGGGTACCGGGGAGCTGTTTTTT. Translated, it gives CASSLTLWTGGTGELFF.

This clone occurred once. V and J are TRBV27 and TRBJ1-2, with 8 bases aligning to TRBD1. With V trimmed by 8 bases and J by 4 bases, 15 bases remained unmatched. The CDR3 runs to 16 residues. From germline, CDR1 is MNHEY and CDR2 SMNVEV (reference sequence). The CDR3 DNA reads as TGTGCCAGCGGGGTACAGGGGGGCGGTCTTTCCTATGGCTACACCTTC. It specifies CASGVQGGGLSYGYTF.

This chain joins TRBV11-2 and TRBJ2-5, with TRBD2 identical over 11 bases. V dropped 2 bases and J dropped 5; count of bases not matched to a gene: 7. The CDR3 is made up of 16 amino acids. Germline-derived CDR1 and CDR2 are SGHAT and FQNNGV. This chain's CDR3 is CASSLSLAGGVETQYF. The CDR3, as DNA: TGTGCCAGCAGCTTAAGCCTAGCGGGAGGCGTGGAGACCCAGTACTTC.

J is TRBJ2-7 and V is TRBV7-6; TRBD2 is a possible D gene (7 bases). Germline V lookup: CDR1 SGHVS, CDR2 FNYEAQ. V was cut by 1 base and J by 4 bases, with 11 bases left in between. The CDR3 has 14 amino acids. The CDR3 DNA sequence: TGTGCCAGCAGCTTAGGGGGGGGCGGATACGAGCAGTACTTC. Amino acids: CASSLGGGGYEQYF.

J is TRBJ1-1 and V is TRBV7-8; no definite D call. Germline CDR1 SGHVS, CDR2 FQNEAQ. The germline V and J ends were trimmed by 2 bases and 4 bases, with 20 bases remaining between them. The CDR3 has 17 residues. The CDR3 is CASSLKGLAQSRTEAFF. The DNA for the CDR3 is TGTGCCAGCAGCTTAAAGGGCCTAGCACAGTCGCGCACTGAAGCTTTCTTT. Supplemented by reference TRBV7-8 and TRBJ1-1, the full variable domain reads GAGVSQSPRYKVAKRGQDVALRCDPISGHVSLFWYQQALGQGPEFLTYFQNEAQLDKSGLPSDRFFAERPEGSVSTLKIQRTQQEDSAVYLCASSLKGLAQSRTEAFFGQGTRLTVV.

The rearrangement joins TRBV7-3 to TRBJ2-5; D tentatively reads TRBD1 or TRBD2 (5 bases each). Deletions cut 5 bases from V and 8 bases from J, with 15 bases between. Germline CDR1 and CDR2: SGHTA and FQGTGA. The CDR3 covers 13 residues. CDR3 protein: CASSRDPMETQYF. CDR3 bases: TGTGCCAGCAGCCGGGACCCTATGGAAACCCAGTACTTC.

The chain recombines TRBV11-2 with TRBJ2-7; TRBD2 matches 10 bases. The CDR3 covers 15 residues. V dropped 4 bases and J dropped 1; count of bases not matched to a gene: 4. Germline CDR1 and CDR2: SGHAT and FQNNGV. The CDR3 DNA reads as TGTGCCAGCAGCTCTGGACTAGCGGTTTCCTACGAGCAGTACTTC. Protein: CASSSGLAVSYEQYF.

The V and J genes are TRBV11-2 and TRBJ2-7, with a weak D call TRBD2 (5 bases). Trimming left V 10 bases short and J 6 bases short, with 19 bases between. Germline V gene data show CDR1 as SGHAT and CDR2 as FQNNGV. The length of the CDR3 is 13 residues. The CDR3 spells CATIGQRGGEQYF. The CDR3, as DNA: TGTGCCACCATCGGCCAACGCGGAGGCGAGCAGTACTTC.

The chain is built from TRBV2 and TRBJ1-3; D is undetermined. In germline, CDR1 is SNHLY, CDR2 FYNNEI. V gave up 3 bases and J gave up 4 bases, with 13 bases separating them. This CDR3 is 15 amino acids long. The CDR3 sequence: CASSEAEVVGNTIYF. The CDR3 nucleotides are TGTGCCAGCAGTGAGGCCGAAGTAGTCGGAAACACCATATATTTT.

The V and J genes are TRBV2 and TRBJ2-1; TRBD2 aligns across 11 bases. Germline CDR1 reads SNHLY; CDR2 reads FYNNEI. The J segment lost 7 bases and the V segment lost 6 bases, leaving 8 bases of the junction unmatched. This CDR3 contains 15 residues. CDR3 sequence reads: CASSGLAGGVNEQFF. CDR3 DNA: TGTGCCAGCAGCGGACTAGCGGGCGGGGTGAATGAGCAGTTCTTC.

V gene TRBV6-5 combines with J gene TRBJ2-3; D possibly corresponds to TRBD2 (6 bases). The CDR3 loop spans 14 amino acids. Germline-derived CDR1 and CDR2 are MNHEY and SVGAGI. V lost 8 bases and J lost 2, with 14 bases in between. CDR3 amino acids: CASRWDLNTDTQYF. As DNA, the CDR3 is TGTGCCAGCCGGTGGGACTTGAACACAGATACGCAGTATTTT.

This clone was seen a few times. The chain recombines TRBV11-3 with TRBJ2-3; the D is unclear. CDR1 is SGHNT and CDR2 is YENEEA in the germline V gene. V gave up 5 bases and J gave up 6 bases, with 12 bases separating them. The CDR3 runs 13 residues. CDR3 amino acids: CASSTDGWDTQYF. CDR3 DNA: TGTGCCAGCAGCACCGACGGGTGGGATACGCAGTATTTT.

This clone has only a few counts. The CDR3 sequence: CASSPLSDGTAFF. DNA of the CDR3: TGTGCCAGCTCACCACTCTCGGACGGTACAGCTTTCTTT. This chain connects TRBV18 to TRBJ1-1; D unclear. The CDR3 has 13 amino acids. Germline CDR1 and CDR2: KGHSH and LQKENI. V lost 1 base and J lost 10, with 13 bases in between. The full variable domain, with the rest looked up from reference TRBV18 and TRBJ1-1, is NAGVMQNPRHLVRRRGQEARLRCSPMKGHSHVYWYRQLPEEGLKFMVYLQKENIIDESGMPKERFSAEFPKEGPSILRIQQVVRGDSAAYFCASSPLSDGTAFFGQGTRLTVV.

The genes are TRBV28 and TRBJ2-7, with 13 bases matching TRBD2. The J segment lost 3 bases and the V segment lost 3 bases, leaving 11 bases of the junction unmatched. CDR1 and CDR2 (germline): MDHEN, SYDVKM. The CDR3 covers 18 residues. The DNA of the CDR3 is TGTGCCAGCAGTTTGCGGACTAGCGGGAGTTGGGCTAGCTACGAGCAGTACTTC. Translation gives CASSLRTSGSWASYEQYF.

The V and J genes are TRBV28 and TRBJ1-3, with 7 positions matching TRBD1. V was clipped by 3 bases and J by 4 bases; unmatched bases: 6. This CDR3 has 15 amino acids. Germline CDR1 MDHEN, CDR2 SYDVKM. The CDR3 loop reads CASSFGRGLGNTIYF. In DNA form, the CDR3 reads TGTGCCAGCAGTTTCGGTAGGGGGCTAGGAAACACCATATATTTT.

This clone turned up a few times. This chain connects TRBV5-1 to TRBJ1-4, with a weak D call TRBD1 (5 bases). V was cut by 2 bases and J by 7 bases, with 12 bases left in between. This CDR3 is 14 amino acids long. Per the germline V gene, CDR1 is SGHRS and CDR2 is YFSETQ. The DNA for the CDR3 is TGCGCCAGCAGCTTTATTGGGGGTGGTGAAAAACTGTTTTTT. It yields the protein CASSFIGGGEKLFF.

V and J are TRBV2 and TRBJ2-2, with 15 positions matching TRBD2. Germline assignment: CDR1 SNHLY and CDR2 FYNNEI. The CDR3 extends over 16 amino acids. The J segment lost 8 bases and the V segment lost 5 bases, leaving 6 bases of the junction unmatched. The CDR3, as DNA: TGTGCCAGCAGTCCTGGACTAGCGGGAGGGCTGGGGGAGCTGTTTTTT. Its translation: CASSPGLAGGLGELFF.

The sample holds a few counts of this clone. The chain links TRBV5-5 to TRBJ1-2, with D possibly being TRBD1 (6 bases). CDR3 size: 14 residues. Trimming took 3 bases from V and 8 from J, leaving 17 bases between them. Per the germline V gene, CDR1 is SGHKS and CDR2 is YYEKEE (reference sequence). The CDR3 DNA reads TGTGCCAGCAGCTGGGACATCCGCCATGGCGGCTACACCTTC. Translating gives CASSWDIRHGGYTF.

The chain is built from TRBV5-6 and TRBJ1-5, with 8 nucleotides matching TRBD1. V gave up 0 bases and J gave up 7 bases; unmatched junction bases: 9. This CDR3 is built from 16 residues. Germline values: CDR1 SGHDT, CDR2 YYEEEE. This chain's CDR3 is CASSLVGAGGGQPQHF. In DNA form, the CDR3 reads TGTGCCAGCAGCTTGGTGGGCGCAGGGGGCGGCCAGCCCCAGCATTTT.

The chain combines TRBV30 with TRBJ2-2; no definite D call. The CDR3 runs to 17 residues. Germline values: CDR1 GTSNPN, CDR2 SVGIG (reference sequence). V lost 2 bases and J lost 0, with 16 bases in between. CDR3 loop: CAWSRYNPLANTGELFF. DNA for the CDR3: TGTGCCTGGAGTCGCTATAACCCTCTAGCGAACACCGGGGAGCTGTTTTTT.

The genes are TRBV2 and TRBJ2-1, with D perhaps matching TRBD2 (7 bases). CDR1 and CDR2 from the germline V gene are SNHLY and FYNNEI. The CDR3 has 13 amino acids. V gave up 5 bases and J gave up 7 bases, with 12 bases separating them. This CDR3 is CASSPRGGNEQFF. The CDR3, as DNA: TGTGCCAGCAGTCCTAGGGGGGGGAATGAGCAGTTCTTC.

CDR3 amino acids: CASSQREVSSAGNTIYF. CDR3 sequence (DNA): TGTGCCAGCAGCCAAAGGGAGGTGTCATCCGCTGGAAACACCATATATTTT. V usage is TRBV7-2 and J usage is TRBJ1-3, with D hard to call. V shed 5 bases and J shed 2 bases, with 19 bases lying between them. CDR3 size: 17 residues. From germline, CDR1 is SGHTA and CDR2 FQGNSA.

This chain joins TRBV7-2 and TRBJ2-3; 9 nucleotides agree with TRBD2. The CDR3 has 16 amino acids. Germline CDR1 and CDR2: SGHTA and FQGNSA. The junction had 6 bases not matched to a gene; V was cut back by 5 bases and J by 0 bases. CDR3 region: CASSQGLAHSTDTQYF. The CDR3 coding sequence is TGTGCCAGCAGCCAAGGACTAGCGCATAGCACAGATACGCAGTATTTT. Variable domain in full (rest from reference TRBV7-2 and TRBJ2-3): GAGVSQSPSNKVTEKGKDVELRCDPISGHTALYWYRQSLGQGLEFLIYFQGNSAPDKSGLPSDRFSAERTGGSVSTLTIQRTQQEDSAVYLCASSQGLAHSTDTQYFGPGTRLTVL.

J is TRBJ2-7 and V is TRBV14; TRBD2 matches at 9 bases. There are 15 residues in the CDR3. CDR1 is SGHDN and CDR2 is FVKESK in the germline V gene. The V segment lost 5 bases and the J segment 3 bases; nucleotides outside the gene matches: 8. CDR3 protein: CASSFSGRGGYEQYF. The CDR3 coding sequence is TGTGCCAGCAGCTTTAGCGGGAGAGGCGGCTACGAGCAGTACTTC.

The chain is built from TRBV27 and TRBJ2-1, with 9 bases matching TRBD1. The CDR3 extends over 16 amino acids. Per the germline V gene, CDR1 is MNHEY and CDR2 is SMNVEV (reference sequence). Trimming removed 3 bases from V and 3 bases from J; junction bases left unmatched: 6. This CDR3 reads CASSFLQGALYNEQFF. DNA for the CDR3: TGTGCCAGCAGTTTCCTACAGGGGGCGCTCTACAATGAGCAGTTCTTC.

V and J are TRBV6-1 and TRBJ1-5, with D hard to call. Germline CDR1 is MNHNS and CDR2 is SASEGT. The CDR3 is 12 amino acids. Deletions cut 2 bases from V and 4 bases from J, with 3 bases between. This CDR3 reads CASSERNQPQHF. Here the CDR3 DNA reads TGTGCCAGCAGTGAAAGGAATCAGCCCCAGCATTTT.

V gene TRBV15 combines with J gene TRBJ1-4; no clear D gene. V was cut by 0 bases and J by 5 bases, with 10 bases left in between. CDR3 length: 15 residues. Germline CDR1 reads LNHNV; CDR2 reads YYDKDF (reference sequence). The CDR3 nucleotides read TGTGCCACCAGCAGAGAGCGACTGTCAAATGAAAAACTGTTTTTT. This translates into CATSRERLSNEKLFF.

The CDR3 region is CASSYSGAGLYNEQFF. As DNA, the CDR3 is TGTGCCAGCAGTTACTCCGGCGCGGGACTTTACAATGAGCAGTTCTTC. The chain couples TRBV6-5 to TRBJ2-1; tentatively, D is TRBD2 (6 bases). Germline V gene data show CDR1 as MNHEY and CDR2 as SVGAGI. The CDR3 contains 16 residues. V gave up 0 bases and J gave up 4 bases, with 13 bases separating them.

This clone has more than one count but fewer than ten. The chain employs TRBV5-1 and TRBJ1-5; TRBD1 aligns across 8 bases. Looked up from germline, CDR1 is SGHRS and CDR2 is YFSETQ. This CDR3 has 14 residues. Trimming at V came to 4 bases and at J to 5 bases, leaving 5 bases not matched to a gene. The CDR3 DNA reads as TGCGCCAGCAGCACTGGACAGGGAGATCAGCCCCAGCATTTT. Protein sequence: CASSTGQGDQPQHF.